This T cell receptor beta chain was sequenced in a study of spatial heterogeneity in lung cancer. Study-level background: Detected sequences consistently included more beta-chain ones than alpha-chain ones. There were, on average, more than 8.5 raw-read appearances for each unique TCR and UMI combination.

The time point is: sample taken at primary tumor resection. Whole RNA, which was extracted from tumor, nontumor lung tissue or frozen PBMC, was sequenced without any cell sorting. The donors, 70 or so patients with untreated early-stage non-small cell lung cancer, provided the samples. TCRdb redid the calling of the 5' RACE reads with MiXCR, one entry per CDR3 protein. This sample has about 26,000 distinct CDR3 sequences, with 9.5% to 15% found just once. Findings and caveats of the study: Expanded tumor TCRs that were ubiquitous appeared in blood more at resection than follow-up.

With respect to this clonotype: No antigen is known for it.

This CDR3 spans 15 amino acids. Germline V gene sequence: CDR1 SGHTA, CDR2 FQGNSA. V gave up 1 base and J gave up 1 base; unmatched junction bases: 1. The source of this sequence is a female donor with early-stage non-small cell lung cancer. The chain recombines TRBV7-2 with TRBJ2-1; TRBD1 aligns across 7 bases. The specimen was PBMCs, collected at surgery. The CDR3 DNA is TGTGCCAGCAGCTTAGTACAGGGGTCCTACAATGAGCAGTTCTTC. Translating gives CASSLVQGSYNEQFF.